Listed below are T cell receptor beta chains from one sample, sequenced in a study of T cell changes during pregnancy in multiple sclerosis. Assay used: immunoSEQ multiplex PCR; TCRdb lists only in-frame clones, some missing. This table holds approximately 63,000 clones, approximately 93% found once. The sample in question was CD8+ T cells from peripheral blood mononuclear cells, obtained in the third trimester of pregnancy. The receptors derive from a female donor with multiple sclerosis, enrolled in a pregnancy study. The CDR3 runs from the conserved cysteine through the conserved F or W. A D gene is named only where the DNA matches it firmly. Not all rows give a size; the values are once, few, many and, for expanded clones, a class.

abundance	d_gene	v_gene	j_gene	CDR3aa	CDR3nt
-	TRBD1	TRBV6-5	TRBJ1-2	CASSYTPTGLGGYTF	TGTGCCAGCAGTTACACCCCGACAGGGTTGGGAGGCTACACCTTC
once	-	TRBV7-6	TRBJ1-3	CASSLGGAGNTIYF	TGTGCCAGCAGCCTAGGGGGGGCTGGAAACACCATATATTTT
-	-	TRBV2	TRBJ2-1	CASTSGGRDNEQFF	TGTGCCAGCACTTCAGGGGGGCGCGACAATGAGCAGTTCTTC
-	-	TRBV29-1	TRBJ1-1	CSVDPDNQVEAFF	TGCAGCGTTGACCCGGACAATCAAGTTGAAGCTTTCTTT
-	TRBD1	TRBV5-5	TRBJ1-2	CASSLDQGAYGYTF	TGTGCCAGCAGCTTGGATCAGGGGGCTTATGGCTACACCTTC
-	-	TRBV29-1	TRBJ1-2	CSVTGFYGYTF	TGCAGCGTAACAGGATTCTATGGCTACACCTTC
-	-	TRBV5-1	TRBJ1-4	CASSPQDENEKLFF	TGCGCCAGCAGCCCACAGGATGAGAATGAAAAACTGTTTTTT
-	-	TRBV9	TRBJ1-2	CASSVANYGYTF	TGTGCCAGCAGCGTAGCGAACTATGGCTACACCTTC
-	-	TRBV5-4	TRBJ2-5	CASSYTSSWGETQYF	TGTGCCAGCAGCTATACTAGCTCCTGGGGCGAGACCCAGTACTTC
-	-	TRBV5-6	TRBJ1-1	CASSLGRGTEAFF	TGTGCCAGCAGCTTGGGACGCGGGACTGAAGCTTTCTTT
-	TRBD2	TRBV4-3	TRBJ2-3	CASSQIGAAGGPTDTQYF	TGCGCCAGCAGCCAAATAGGGGCAGCGGGAGGGCCAACAGATACGCAGTATTTT
-	-	TRBV9	TRBJ2-7	CASSVSDNEQYF	TGTGCCAGCAGCGTGAGTGATAACGAGCAGTACTTC
-	-	TRBV18	TRBJ2-7	CASSPGTGRSDEQYF	TGTGCCAGCTCACCAGGCACAGGGAGAAGTGACGAGCAGTACTTC
-	TRBD1	TRBV19	TRBJ1-1	CASSERQGVEAFF	TGTGCCAGTAGCGAGCGTCAGGGGGTTGAAGCTTTCTTT